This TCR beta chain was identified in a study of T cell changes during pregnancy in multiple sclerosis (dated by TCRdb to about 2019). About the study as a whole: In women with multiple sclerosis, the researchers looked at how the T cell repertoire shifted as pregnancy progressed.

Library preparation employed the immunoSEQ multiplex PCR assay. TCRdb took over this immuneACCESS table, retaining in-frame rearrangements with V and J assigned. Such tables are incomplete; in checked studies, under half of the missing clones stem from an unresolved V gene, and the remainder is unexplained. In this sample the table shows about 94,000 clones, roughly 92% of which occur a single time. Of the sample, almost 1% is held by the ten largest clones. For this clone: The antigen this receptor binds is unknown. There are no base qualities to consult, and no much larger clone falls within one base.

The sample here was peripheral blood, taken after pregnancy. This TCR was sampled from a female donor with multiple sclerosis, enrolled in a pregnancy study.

This receptor has the CDR3 CASSLRSGGRAYEQYF. The DNA sequence is TGTGCCAGCAGTTTACGCTCCGGCGGGAGGGCCTACGAGCAGTACTTC. Recombination connected TRBV27 to TRBJ2-7, with 9 bases aligning to TRBD2. Including cysteine and phenylalanine, the CDR3 has 16 amino acids. The read is trimmed to its CDR3 DNA, 48 bases read in frame from base 1. The V end gives up 2 bases and the J end 2 bases, leaving 7 bases in the junction not matched to a gene. According to the germline V gene (reference sequence), CDR1 reads MNHEY and CDR2 reads SMNVEV.